The source of this T cell receptor (beta chain) is a study of blood T cell repertoires in COVID-19. J gave up 6 bases and V 5 bases, and 10 bases lay outside the gene matches. The CDR3 loop spans 16 amino acids. Germline V gives CDR1 SGHTA, CDR2 FQGNSA. Some clones are missing from TCRdb's copy, which holds only in-frame ones; the method was immunoSEQ multiplex PCR. This table holds tens of thousands of clones, approximately 80% found once. Sequencing was performed on peripheral blood. The J gene is TRBJ2-1, the V gene TRBV7-2; 10 bases fit TRBD2. The TCR sequence derives from a man between 65 and 85 years old with acute or convalescent COVID-19. The CDR3 DNA reads TGTGCCAGCAGCCCACGAGCGGGGGGGCCTACCAATGAGCAGTTCTTC. Protein: CASSPRAGGPTNEQFF.